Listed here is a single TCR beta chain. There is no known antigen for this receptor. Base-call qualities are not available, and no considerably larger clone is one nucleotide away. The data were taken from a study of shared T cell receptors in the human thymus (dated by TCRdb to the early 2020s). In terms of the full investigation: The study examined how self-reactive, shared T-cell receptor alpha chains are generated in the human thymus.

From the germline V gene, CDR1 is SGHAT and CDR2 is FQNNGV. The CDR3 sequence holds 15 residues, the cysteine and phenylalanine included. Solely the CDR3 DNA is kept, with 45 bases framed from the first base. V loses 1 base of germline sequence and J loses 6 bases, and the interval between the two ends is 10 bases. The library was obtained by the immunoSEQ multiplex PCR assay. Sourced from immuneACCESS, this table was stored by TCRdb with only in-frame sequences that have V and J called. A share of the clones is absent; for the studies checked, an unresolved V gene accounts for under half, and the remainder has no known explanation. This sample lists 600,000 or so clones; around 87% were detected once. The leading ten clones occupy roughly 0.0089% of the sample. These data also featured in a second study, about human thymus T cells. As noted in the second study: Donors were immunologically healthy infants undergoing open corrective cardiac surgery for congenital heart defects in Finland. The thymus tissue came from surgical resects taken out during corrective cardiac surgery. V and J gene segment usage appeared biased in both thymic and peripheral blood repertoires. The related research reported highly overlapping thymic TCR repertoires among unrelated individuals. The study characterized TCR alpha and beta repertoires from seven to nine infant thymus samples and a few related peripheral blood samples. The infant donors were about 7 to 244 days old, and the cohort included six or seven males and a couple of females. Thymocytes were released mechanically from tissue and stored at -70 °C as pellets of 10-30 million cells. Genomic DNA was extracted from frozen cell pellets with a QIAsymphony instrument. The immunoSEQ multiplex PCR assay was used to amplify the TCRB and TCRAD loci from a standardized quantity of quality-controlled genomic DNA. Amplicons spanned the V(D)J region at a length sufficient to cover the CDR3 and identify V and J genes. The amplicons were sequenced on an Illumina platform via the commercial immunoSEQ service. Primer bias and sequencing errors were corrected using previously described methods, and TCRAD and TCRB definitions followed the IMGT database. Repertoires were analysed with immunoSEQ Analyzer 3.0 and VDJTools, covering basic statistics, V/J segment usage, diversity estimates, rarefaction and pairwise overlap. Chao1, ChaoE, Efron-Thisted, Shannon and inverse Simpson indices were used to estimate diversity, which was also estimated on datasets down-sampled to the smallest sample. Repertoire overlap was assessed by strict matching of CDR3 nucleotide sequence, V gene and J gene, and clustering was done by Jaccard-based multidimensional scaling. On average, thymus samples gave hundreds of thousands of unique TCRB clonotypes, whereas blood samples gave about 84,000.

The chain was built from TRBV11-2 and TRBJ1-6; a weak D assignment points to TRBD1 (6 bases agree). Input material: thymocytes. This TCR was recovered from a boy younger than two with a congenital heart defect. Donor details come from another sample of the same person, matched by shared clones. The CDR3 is CASSLVSRGNSPLHF. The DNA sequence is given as TGTGCCAGCAGCTTAGTGTCCAGGGGTAATTCACCCCTCCACTTT.